This is a list of T cell receptor beta chains from one sample in a study of OX40 agonist ivuxolimab in advanced cancers. Generated by immunoSEQ multiplex PCR, the TCRdb table keeps only in-frame clones and is missing some. The data hold tens of thousands of clones, with roughly 90% observed a single time. The sample here was CD4+ or CD8+ T cells sorted from blood, taken in a trial of the OX40 agonist ivuxolimab. These receptors were collected from an adult with an advanced solid tumor such as melanoma, head and neck, liver or kidney cancer. The CDR3 runs from the conserved cysteine through the conserved F or W. A D gene is named only where the DNA matches it firmly. Some rows have no size entry. The others give once, few or many, or a class for an expanded clone.

length,size,V,D,J,CDR3,DNA
16,NA,TRBV7-2,TRBD1,TRBJ2-7,CASSPPGQGKAYEQYF,TGTGCCAGCAGCCCACCCGGACAGGGGAAGGCGTACGAGCAGTACTTC
15,NA,TRBV5-1,NA,TRBJ2-5,CASSLFGQNQETQYF,TGCGCCAGCAGCTTATTTGGACAGAACCAAGAGACCCAGTACTTC
15,once,TRBV5-1,TRBD2,TRBJ2-1,CASSLLAETYNEQFF,TGCGCCAGCAGCCTGCTAGCGGAAACCTACAATGAGCAGTTCTTC
19,NA,TRBV18,NA,TRBJ1-5,CASSPSVAGNAYSNQPQHF,TGTGCCAGCTCACCATCAGTCGCAGGGAATGCTTATAGCAATCAGCCCCAGCATTTT
20,NA,TRBV7-2,TRBD2,TRBJ2-5,CASSLASGGGRVMLRETQYF,TGTGCCAGCAGCTTAGCTTCAGGTGGCGGGAGAGTGATGCTCCGAGAGACCCAGTACTTC
15,NA,TRBV2,TRBD1,TRBJ1-1,CASRRDRGGNTEAFF,TGTGCCAGCAGGAGGGACAGGGGAGGAAACACTGAAGCTTTCTTT
18,NA,TRBV1,NA,TRBJ2-1,CTSSPSEREGLGYNEQFF,TGCACCAGCAGCCCCAGCGAGCGGGAGGGCCTCGGTTACAATGAGCAGTTCTTC
15,NA,TRBV18,NA,TRBJ2-3,CASSPFGSSTDTQYF,TGTGCCAGCTCACCATTCGGATCTAGCACAGATACGCAGTATTTT
16,NA,TRBV5-1,NA,TRBJ1-2,CASSFGGVDSNYGYTF,TGCGCCAGCAGCTTTGGAGGGGTTGACAGTAACTATGGCTACACCTTC
16,NA,TRBV18,NA,TRBJ1-5,CASSPAVGKGNQPQHF,TGTGCCAGCTCACCCGCGGTCGGAAAGGGCAATCAGCCCCAGCATTTT
16,NA,TRBV11-2,TRBD2,TRBJ2-1,CASSSRLAGARNEQFF,TGTGCCAGCAGCTCGAGACTAGCGGGAGCCCGGAATGAGCAGTTCTTC
17,NA,TRBV19,TRBD2,TRBJ2-7,CASSPRTSGREMAGQYF,TGTGCCAGTAGTCCTAGGACTAGCGGGAGGGAGATGGCTGGGCAGTACTTC
16,once,TRBV6-1,NA,TRBJ1-1,CASSEAVGGGYTEAFF,TGTGCCAGCAGTGAAGCGGTAGGGGGAGGGTACACTGAAGCTTTCTTT
12,NA,TRBV28,NA,TRBJ2-3,CASSFSSVTQYF,TGTGCCAGCAGTTTCTCCTCCGTTACGCAGTATTTT
13,NA,TRBV6-1,NA,TRBJ1-1,CASIQGPNTEAFF,TGTGCCAGCATTCAAGGGCCTAACACTGAAGCTTTCTTT
20,NA,TRBV12-5,TRBD2,TRBJ2-5,CASGLPLGLAGGGGQETQYF,TGTGCTAGTGGTTTGCCACTGGGACTAGCGGGAGGAGGGGGACAAGAGACCCAGTACTTC
12,NA,TRBV6-1,NA,TRBJ1-1,CASGKTDTEAFF,TGTGCCAGCGGAAAGACTGACACTGAAGCTTTCTTT
14,NA,TRBV19,NA,TRBJ1-2,CASSIDKSVGGYTF,TGTGCCAGTAGTATAGACAAGTCGGTCGGCGGCTACACCTTC
13,NA,TRBV19,NA,TRBJ2-7,CASRGTGSYEQYF,TGTGCCAGTAGAGGGACGGGTTCCTACGAGCAGTACTTC
11,NA,TRBV19,NA,TRBJ2-3,CASSITDTQYF,TGTGCCAGTAGTATCACAGATACGCAGTATTTT
15,once,TRBV19,NA,TRBJ1-1,CASSRHRTMNTETFF,TGTGCCAGTAGTAGACACAGGACAATGAACACTGAAACTTTCTTT
12,NA,TRBV27,NA,TRBJ2-2,CASRPNTGELFF,TGTGCCAGCAGACCTAACACCGGGGAGCTGTTTTTT
16,NA,TRBV30,NA,TRBJ2-5,CAWSVLGGGWGETQYF,TGTGCCTGGAGTGTACTTGGCGGAGGATGGGGAGAGACCCAGTACTTC
12,once,TRBV29-1,NA,TRBJ1-5,CSVHDSAGPQHF,TGCAGCGTACACGACAGCGCGGGGCCCCAGCATTTT
11,NA,TRBV28,NA,TRBJ1-1,CASRQGTEAFF,TGTGCCAGCAGGCAGGGAACTGAAGCTTTCTTT
14,NA,TRBV10-1,NA,TRBJ2-2,CASSENGYTGELFF,TGCGCCAGCAGTGAGAACGGGTACACCGGGGAGCTGTTTTTT
16,NA,TRBV19,NA,TRBJ1-1,CASSYRPTILGTEAFF,TGTGCCAGTAGTTACCGGCCTACTATCTTGGGCACTGAAGCTTTCTTT
15,NA,TRBV4-1,NA,TRBJ1-1,CASSQDQGLWPEAFF,TGCGCCAGCAGCCAGGACCAGGGGTTGTGGCCTGAAGCTTTCTTT
16,NA,TRBV7-8,TRBD2,TRBJ2-3,CASRSHLAGGTDTQYF,TGTGCCAGCAGATCACATCTAGCGGGGGGCACAGATACGCAGTATTTT
12,NA,TRBV9,NA,TRBJ2-3,CASSVGSDTQYF,TGTGCCAGCAGCGTAGGATCAGATACGCAGTATTTT
14,NA,TRBV7-2,NA,TRBJ1-1,CASSLDHPNTEAFF,TGTGCCAGCAGCTTAGATCACCCGAACACTGAAGCTTTCTTT
14,NA,TRBV18,NA,TRBJ2-7,CASSPSGTSYEQYF,TGTGCCAGCTCACCTAGTGGGACCTCCTACGAGCAGTACTTC
18,once,TRBV7-9,TRBD2,TRBJ2-7,CASSLVFTAGVRIYEQYF,TGTGCCAGCAGCTTAGTCTTCACAGCGGGAGTAAGAATCTACGAGCAGTACTTC
14,once,TRBV14,NA,TRBJ1-2,CASSQAAALGGYTF,TGTGCCAGCAGCCAAGCTGCCGCCTTGGGAGGCTACACCTTC
13,NA,TRBV30,NA,TRBJ2-7,CAWCFGQSYEQYF,TGTGCCTGGTGTTTCGGGCAATCCTACGAGCAGTACTTC
17,NA,TRBV7-2,TRBD2,TRBJ2-3,CASSWPPGLAGTDTQYF,TGTGCCAGCAGTTGGCCACCGGGACTAGCGGGGACAGATACGCAGTATTTT
13,NA,TRBV5-1,NA,TRBJ2-1,CASSLDGYNEQFF,TGCGCCAGCAGCTTGGACGGCTACAATGAGCAGTTCTTC
14,NA,TRBV2,NA,TRBJ1-3,CASRSGPLGNTIYF,TGTGCCAGCAGATCCGGGCCACTTGGAAACACCATATATTTT
17,NA,TRBV2,TRBD2,TRBJ2-3,CASSVASGTIGTDTQYF,TGTGCCAGCAGTGTGGCTAGCGGTACGATTGGGACAGATACGCAGTATTTT
15,NA,TRBV19,NA,TRBJ2-2,CASSKGGSNTGELFF,TGTGCCAGTAGTAAGGGGGGATCCAACACCGGGGAGCTGTTTTTT
15,NA,TRBV5-6,NA,TRBJ1-4,CASRGASGINEKLFF,TGTGCCAGCAGGGGGGCCTCAGGGATTAATGAAAAACTGTTTTTT
14,NA,TRBV30,NA,TRBJ1-3,CAWSVRFYWKHHIF,TGTGCCTGGAGTGTCAGGTTCTACTGGAAACACCATATATTT
13,NA,TRBV30,NA,TRBJ2-7,CAWTRSDPYEQYF,TGTGCCTGGACGCGCAGCGATCCCTACGAGCAGTACTTC
13,NA,TRBV30,NA,TRBJ1-4,CAFSRSTNEKLFF,TGTGCCTTCTCGAGGTCCACTAATGAAAAACTGTTTTTT
16,NA,TRBV7-8,TRBD1,TRBJ2-2,CASSFRQGAGTGELFF,TGTGCCAGCAGCTTCCGACAGGGGGCCGGCACCGGGGAGCTGTTTTTT